Presented here are 31 T cell receptor beta chains from one specimen sequenced in a study of T cell responses to AZD1222 COVID-19 vaccine. Profiling relied on immunoSEQ multiplex PCR, and the TCRdb table lists in-frame clones only, not all of them. The sample lists fewer than 85,000 clones; about 85% were seen once. Sequencing used peripheral blood, obtained 28 days after the second AZD1222 dose. The source of these receptors is an adult who received the AZD1222 COVID-19 vaccine.

V usage is TRBV6-5 and J usage is TRBJ2-1; D ambiguous. This CDR3 is built from 11 residues. CDR1 and CDR2 from the germline V gene are MNHEY and SVGAGI. The V end was cut by 6 bases, the J end by 9 bases, with 9 bases between. DNA of the CDR3: TGTGCCAGCAGACTACGGGCTGAGCAGTTCTTC. Protein product: CASRLRAEQFF.

The rearrangement joins TRBV11-2 to TRBJ2-2; D might be TRBD2 (5 bases). Trimming stripped 4 bases from V and 3 bases from J, with 15 bases between. Germline V gives CDR1 SGHAT, CDR2 FQNNGV. This CDR3 region has 16 residues. DNA for the CDR3: TGTGCCAGCAGCTCCACGGGGTCAACTCACACCGGGGAGCTGTTTTTT. Protein: CASSSTGSTHTGELFF.

The genes are TRBV3-1 (or the pseudogene TRBV3-2) and TRBJ2-1, with TRBD2 identical over 10 bases. V lost 4 bases to trimming and J lost 12 bases; unmatched junction nucleotides: 9. CDR3 size: 14 residues. The germline V gene encodes CDR1 LGHDT and CDR2 YNNKEL (reference sequence). The CDR3 DNA follows: TGTGCCAGCAGCCGTGGACTAGCGGACTTTGGGCAGTTCTTC. It translates to CASSRGLADFGQFF.

This clone was observed a few times. This chain's CDR3 is CASSLGGTSRDEQFF. The DNA of the CDR3 is TGTGCCAGCAGCTTAGGAGGGACTAGCAGGGATGAGCAGTTCTTC. This chain joins TRBV5-4 and TRBJ2-1; 9 bases are shared with TRBD2. Germline trimming cut 2 bases from V and 8 bases from J; bases unmatched to any gene: 8. The CDR3 spans 15 residues. Germline V lookup: CDR1 SGHNT, CDR2 YYREEE (reference sequence).

This chain joins TRBV4-2 and TRBJ1-2, with 7 positions matching TRBD1. Looked up from germline, CDR1 is LGHNA and CDR2 is YNFKEQ. V lost 0 bases to trimming and J lost 7 bases; unmatched junction nucleotides: 11. The CDR3 extends over 16 amino acids. DNA for the CDR3: TGTGCCAGCAGCCAAGATCGACAGGGTTGGCGGATTGGCTACACCTTC. Translation: CASSQDRQGWRIGYTF.

The J gene is TRBJ2-7, the V gene TRBV29-1; TRBD2 matches 7 bases. The CDR3 is 16 residues long. Per germline, CDR1 SQVTM and CDR2 ANQGSEA. Unmatched junction bases numbered 12, after V lost 4 bases and J lost 0 bases. For the CDR3, the DNA is TGCAGCGTTGCCCGGATAGGTCTAGCGGCCTCCTACGAGCAGTACTTC. This sequence encodes CSVARIGLAASYEQYF.

V and J are TRBV5-6 and TRBJ2-7; 7 nucleotides match TRBD2. V lost 0 bases and J lost 2; bases outside the gene matches: 5. This CDR3 is built from 15 residues. The germline V gene encodes CDR1 SGHDT and CDR2 YYEEEE. This CDR3 reads CASSLGLAATYEQYF. In DNA form, the CDR3 reads TGTGCCAGCAGCTTGGGGCTAGCGGCGACCTACGAGCAGTACTTC.

This rearrangement joins TRBV14 to TRBJ1-1, with 8 bases fitting TRBD1. The CDR3 covers 12 residues. CDR1 SGHDN and CDR2 FVKESK come from the germline V gene. V shed 4 bases and J 7 bases; nucleotides not matched to a gene: 2. The CDR3 nucleotides are TGTGCCAGCAGCCGGGACAGGCTTGAAGCTTTCTTT. As protein: CASSRDRLEAFF.

This chain joins TRBV19 and TRBJ2-7, with 7 bases fitting TRBD2. Germline values: CDR1 LNHDA, CDR2 SQIVND (reference sequence). J gave up 4 bases and V 9 bases, and 12 bases lay outside the gene matches. There are 14 residues in the CDR3. The CDR3 nucleotides read TGTGCCAGCCAAAATTTGGGGGAGGGATACGAGCAGTACTTC. This sequence encodes CASQNLGEGYEQYF. Based on the CDR3 plus reference TRBV19 and TRBJ2-7, the full variable domain is DGGITQSPKYLFRKEGQNVTLSCEQNLNHDAMYWYRQDPGQGLRLIYYSQIVNDFQKGDIAEGYSVSREKKESFPLTVTSAQKNPTAFYLCASQNLGEGYEQYFGPGTRLTVT.

This chain uses TRBV18 with TRBJ1-2; D gene ambiguous. The CDR3 runs 13 residues. Germline CDR1 reads KGHSH; CDR2 reads LQKENI. V was clipped by 3 bases and J by 8 bases, with 13 bases between them. The CDR3 sequence is CASSPARAEGYTF. The CDR3 nucleotides read TGTGCCAGCTCACCGGCCCGGGCGGAGGGCTACACCTTC.

The chain employs TRBV7-9 and TRBJ2-6, with D maybe TRBD2 (5 bases). Trimming took 5 bases from V and 4 from J, leaving 12 bases between them. In germline, CDR1 is SEHNR, CDR2 FQNEAQ (reference sequence). This CDR3 is 15 amino acids long. CDR3 bases: TGTGCCAGCAGCCTGGCGGGCGGAGGGGCCAACGTCCTGACTTTC. This translates into CASSLAGGGANVLTF.

The V call is TRBV3-1 (or the pseudogene TRBV3-2), the J call TRBJ2-7; D not certain. The CDR3 runs 11 residues. Per the germline V gene, CDR1 is LGHDT and CDR2 is YNNKEL (reference sequence). The V and J ends lost 5 bases and 7 bases respectively, with 9 bases between them. CDR3 region: CASSSMGEQYF. As DNA, the CDR3 is TGTGCCAGCAGCTCCATGGGAGAGCAGTACTTC.

This clone has only one observation. The chain is built from TRBV19 and TRBJ2-3; tentatively, D is TRBD1 (8 bases). The germline V gene encodes CDR1 LNHDA and CDR2 SQIVND (reference sequence). The CDR3 totals 14 residues. Trimming pared 7 bases from V and 4 bases from J, leaving 15 bases between. The CDR3 here is CASTNRGGADTQYF. The DNA for the CDR3 is TGTGCCAGTACTAACAGGGGGGGGGCAGATACGCAGTATTTT.

This clone was seen only once. The J gene is TRBJ1-3, the V gene TRBV6-6; 11 bases agree with TRBD1. V shed 4 bases and J 3 bases; nucleotides not matched to a gene: 5. CDR3 length: 16 amino acids. The V gene's germline CDR1 is MNHNY and CDR2 SVGAGI (reference sequence). The chain's CDR3 is CASSWGTGGGGNTIYF. The CDR3 bases are TGTGCCAGCAGTTGGGGGACAGGGGGAGGTGGAAACACCATATATTTT.

This clone has just one count. The chain combines TRBV6-5 with TRBJ2-1; the match to TRBD2 covers 7 bases. The CDR3 runs 15 residues. Germline V gives CDR1 MNHEY, CDR2 SVGAGI. With 4 bases clipped from V and 3 bases from J, the junction kept 6 bases outside the gene matches. CDR3 nucleotides: TGTGCCAGCAGTTTTAGCGGGCCTGACTACAATGAGCAGTTCTTC. Protein: CASSFSGPDYNEQFF.

The J gene is TRBJ1-1, the V gene TRBV7-2; no firm D call. The CDR3 sequence is 13 residues long. Germline assignment: CDR1 SGHTA and CDR2 FQGNSA. V dropped 5 bases and J dropped 1 base, with 8 bases sitting between them. The DNA for the CDR3 is TGTGCCAGCAGCCAGAGGGCGAACACTGAAGCTTTCTTT. Protein sequence: CASSQRANTEAFF.

This rearrangement joins TRBV6-5 to TRBJ2-7; D not resolved. The CDR3 spans 12 residues. Deletions cut 6 bases from V and 4 bases from J, with 10 bases between. Germline loops: CDR1 MNHEY, CDR2 SVGAGI. CDR3 in DNA: TGTGCCAGCAGCGCGAGAGGATACGAGCAGTACTTC. Its translation: CASSARGYEQYF.

The rearrangement joins TRBV2 to TRBJ2-2, with 8 bases fitting TRBD2. The CDR3 extends over 13 amino acids. Trimming cost V 7 bases and J 8 bases; bases outside gene matches: 6. Germline CDR1 is SNHLY and CDR2 is FYNNEI. As DNA, the CDR3 is TGTGCCAGCACCCAGCGGGAGTTAGGGGAGCTGTTTTTT. This translates into CASTQRELGELFF.

This chain joins TRBV28 and TRBJ1-3; no clear D gene. Trimming stripped 3 bases from V and 2 bases from J, with 8 bases between. Germline V CDR1 and CDR2: MDHEN, SYDVKM. The CDR3 runs to 14 residues. CDR3 coding DNA: TGTGCCAGCAGTTTGAGGGCGGCTGGAAACACCATATATTTT. Protein: CASSLRAAGNTIYF.

The chain links TRBV30 to TRBJ2-1; D perhaps matches TRBD2 (5 bases). The V end lost 2 bases, the J end lost 8 bases, and 7 bases lay between the germline ends. The germline CDR1 and CDR2 sequences are GTSNPN and SVGIG (reference sequence). The CDR3 length is 11 residues. The DNA of the CDR3 is TGTGCCTGGAGTCGAGGGCATGAGCAGTTCTTC. Protein product: CAWSRGHEQFF.

The rearrangement joins TRBV6-5 to TRBJ2-2; 9 nucleotides line up with TRBD1. This CDR3 contains 16 residues. Germline V gene data show CDR1 as MNHEY and CDR2 as SVGAGI. V shed 2 bases and J 6 bases; nucleotides not matched to a gene: 7. The CDR3 reads CASSYEGTGRSGELFF. CDR3 DNA: TGTGCCAGCAGTTACGAGGGGACAGGGAGGTCCGGGGAGCTGTTTTTT.

This sequence joins TRBV19 and TRBJ1-2; 7 bases line up with TRBD1. Looked up from germline, CDR1 is LNHDA and CDR2 is SQIVND (reference sequence). The CDR3 runs 12 residues. V was pared by 8 bases and J by 4 bases, with 4 bases of the junction left unmatched. In DNA, the CDR3 is TGTGCCAGTCAGACAGGGTCCTATGGCTACACCTTC. Translated: CASQTGSYGYTF.

This sequence joins TRBV6-5 and TRBJ1-1, with TRBD1 matching over 7 bases. This CDR3 comprises 13 residues. Trimming removed 7 bases from V and 1 base from J; junction bases left unmatched: 3. Germline V gene sequence: CDR1 MNHEY, CDR2 SVGAGI. CDR3 coding DNA: TGTGCCAGCATGACAGGGTCGAACACTGAAGCTTTCTTT. It codes for CASMTGSNTEAFF.

CDR3 DNA: TGTGCCAGCAGTTACAAGCAGGGATACACAGATACGCAGTATTTT. Protein product: CASSYKQGYTDTQYF. The chain is built from TRBV6-6 and TRBJ2-3; TRBD1 might be the D (5 bases). V was cut by 2 bases and J by 2 bases, with 11 bases left in between. Germline-derived CDR1 and CDR2 are MNHNY and SVGAGI (reference sequence). The CDR3 spans 15 residues.

The chain has TRBV7-8 and TRBJ2-2; D is ambiguous. CDR1 is SGHVS, CDR2 FQNEAQ, per germline. Trimming shortened V by 5 bases and J by 3 bases, and 16 bases separated the two germline ends. This CDR3 is 16 amino acids long. CDR3 DNA: TGTGCCAGCAGCCCCCCCGGAAGCCCGGACACCGGGGAGCTGTTTTTT. As protein: CASSPPGSPDTGELFF.

This clone has more than one count but fewer than ten. V is TRBV11-1 and J is TRBJ1-6, with D uncertain. The V gene's germline CDR1 is SGHAT and CDR2 FQDESV (reference sequence). Trimming removed 1 base from V and 9 bases from J, with 7 bases in between. The CDR3 runs 13 residues. CDR3 in amino acids: CASSLETISPLHF. CDR3 coding DNA: TGTGCCAGCAGCTTAGAGACAATTTCACCCCTCCACTTT.

The chain uses TRBV6-5 and TRBJ2-7; D gene ambiguous. V dropped 0 bases and J dropped 3 bases, with 6 bases sitting between them. There are 13 residues in the CDR3. The germline gives CDR1 MNHEY, CDR2 SVGAGI. CDR3 nucleotides: TGTGCCAGCAGTTACTCTAGTGTCTACGAGCAGTACTTC. Translation: CASSYSSVYEQYF.

The V call is TRBV18, the J call TRBJ2-7; 8 bases fit TRBD1. The length of the CDR3 is 15 residues. CDR1 is KGHSH, CDR2 LQKENI, per germline. The ends lost 4 bases at V and 4 bases at J; junction bases unmatched: 9. This chain's CDR3 is CASSQGQGVGYEQYF. The CDR3 nucleotides are TGTGCCAGCTCACAAGGACAGGGTGTCGGGTACGAGCAGTACTTC.

The chain joins TRBV19 to TRBJ2-7; 7 bases map to TRBD1. Germline V gene lookup returns CDR1 LNHDA and CDR2 SQIVND (reference sequence). The CDR3 is 15 residues long. The V gene end was trimmed by 8 bases and the J gene end by 2 bases; junction bases not matched to a gene: 12. In DNA form, the CDR3 reads TGTGCCAGTCGACCGGGACAGTCTGATACCTACGAGCAGTACTTC. Its protein product is CASRPGQSDTYEQYF.

The rearrangement joins TRBV6-4 to TRBJ1-5; 9 bases match TRBD1. CDR1 is MRHNA and CDR2 is SNTAGT in the germline V gene. The CDR3 runs to 14 residues. V lost 10 bases to trimming and J lost 3 bases; unmatched junction nucleotides: 7. CDR3 DNA sequence: TGTGCCATCCCGGACAGGGGCGACAATCAGCCCCAGCATTTT. Protein product: CAIPDRGDNQPQHF.

The chain links TRBV7-9 to TRBJ1-2; TRBD1 matches at 10 bases. V was clipped by 5 bases and J by 4 bases; unmatched bases: 13. Looked up from germline, CDR1 is SEHNR and CDR2 is FQNEAQ (reference sequence). There are 17 residues in the CDR3. The CDR3 reads CASSPPGRDRGAYGYTF. CDR3 bases: TGTGCCAGCAGCCCACCCGGCCGGGACAGGGGTGCCTATGGCTACACCTTC.